This T cell receptor beta chain was recorded in a study of graft-versus-host responses after intestinal transplantation. Study as a whole: Anti-thymocyte globulin induction preceded approximately three years of tacrolimus and steroid maintenance in all recipients.

Trimming took 7 bases from V and 4 from J, leaving 7 bases between them. The CDR3 spans 12 residues. CDR1 is MGHRA and CDR2 is YSYEKL in the germline V gene. In regard to this clone: Its target is unknown.

Profiling relied on immunoSEQ multiplex PCR, and the TCRdb table lists in-frame clones only, not all of them. The table shows just under 65,000 clones, with 85% to 95% occurring only once. This receptor was identified in a human donor who was the organ donor for an intestinal transplant. Sequences were derived from unstimulated CD8+ T cells sorted from spleen or lymph node cells, sampled before transplant. This rearrangement joins TRBV4-1 to TRBJ2-2, with D possibly TRBD2 on 5 matching bases. The CDR3 here is CASIGGTGELFF. CDR3 bases: TGCGCCAGCATCGGAGGCACCGGGGAGCTGTTTTTT.